The 4 T cell receptor beta chains listed next were all sequenced from one sample in a study of T cell repertoires in cytomegalovirus infection. Their cognate antigens are unknown. TCRdb ran MiXCR on the reads and lists one entry per CDR3 protein. The sample carries approximately 470,000 distinct CDR3 sequences, 40% to 50% recorded once. Sequenced here: cultured PBMCs, sampled from culture after CMV antigen stimulation. These receptors were taken from a human donor in good health (CMV status not recorded). Some clones in this sample may be carry-over from other donors' samples.

This rearrangement joins TRBV6-8 to TRBJ2-1; D is undetermined. Germline V gene lookup returns CDR1 MNHGY and CDR2 SAAAGT. The CDR3 loop spans 14 amino acids. Trimming took off 0 bases at V and 3 bases at J, with 6 bases between the two ends. The DNA for the CDR3 is TGTGCCAGCAGTTACTCGGCCAGCTACAATGAGCAGTTCTTC. As protein: CASSYSASYNEQFF.

The chain is built from TRBV5-6 and TRBJ2-3, with 10 bases that match TRBD2. CDR3 length: 17 residues. CDR1 and CDR2 (germline): SGHDT, YYEEEE. The ends lost 5 bases at V and 2 bases at J; junction bases unmatched: 11. The CDR3 DNA reads TGTGCCAGCAGACACGGGCGGGGACTAGCGCTCACAGATACGCAGTATTTT. Its protein product is CASRHGRGLALTDTQYF.

This chain links TRBV4-1 with TRBJ1-2; the D gene is possibly TRBD1 (5 bases). V shed 3 bases and J shed 8 bases, with 13 bases lying between them. This CDR3 contains 13 residues. Germline lookup yields CDR1 MGHRA and CDR2 YSYEKL. The CDR3 loop is CASSHPEGSGYTF. The CDR3 nucleotides are TGCGCCAGCAGCCACCCGGAGGGGAGCGGCTACACCTTC.

This rearrangement joins TRBV5-1 to TRBJ1-1; possibly TRBD1 for D (6 bases). V was cut by 4 bases and J by 0 bases, with 10 bases left in between. Germline V gives CDR1 SGHRS, CDR2 YFSETQ. The CDR3 sequence is 14 residues long. CDR3 region: CASSRGQLNTEAFF. The CDR3 DNA follows: TGCGCCAGCAGCCGCGGACAGCTGAACACTGAAGCTTTCTTT.